This T cell receptor (beta chain) was obtained from a study of blood T cell repertoires in COVID-19. CDR1 is SGHRS and CDR2 is YFSETQ in the germline V gene. V was cut by 4 bases and J by 6 bases, with 13 bases left in between. This CDR3 spans 14 amino acids. Methods used by the authors: By means of reference gene primer amplification, nucleated cell counts were estimated. Sequenced by immunoSEQ multiplex PCR; TCRdb stores in-frame clones only, minus some. Clone size and the V and J calls come from that table; the DNA yielded D and trimming. The sample gives around 230,000 clones, approximately 78% of which show up once; under 15% is in the top ten.

V and J are TRBV5-1 and TRBJ1-4; weak D call: TRBD1 (6 bases). This receptor was taken from an older woman with active or convalescent COVID-19. Sequencing was performed on peripheral blood. The CDR3 DNA reads TGCGCCAGCAGCCGAAGGGACATAGATGAAAAACTGTTTTTT. Translating it yields CASSRRDIDEKLFF.